The 24 T cell receptor beta chains in this list originate from one sample, sequenced in a study of T cells after yellow fever vaccination. TCRdb fed the 5' RACE reads into MiXCR, producing one record per CDR3 protein. The data contain about 26,000 distinct CDR3 sequences, around 4.3% of them singletons. The material sequenced was PBMCs, either bulk or a sorted T-cell subset (CD4+, CD8+, memory, or dextramer-sorted; not recorded which), taken on the day of the yellow fever booster vaccination. These receptors were obtained from a man aged 18 to 29 who received the YFV17D yellow fever vaccine.

This clonotype was seen repeatedly, ten times or more. The chain links TRBV7-9 to TRBJ1-1, with no clear D. Per the germline V gene, CDR1 is SEHNR and CDR2 is FQNEAQ (reference sequence). V lost 5 bases and J 2 bases, leaving 12 bases between the germline ends. This CDR3 region has 14 residues. CDR3 sequence reads: CASSRGLLNTEAFF. CDR3 nucleotide sequence: TGTGCCAGCAGCCGCGGACTCCTAAACACTGAAGCTTTCTTT.

There are a few counts of this clonotype. V gene TRBV7-9 combines with J gene TRBJ1-1; TRBD1 might be the D (6 bases). The V end lost 2 bases, the J end lost 6 bases, and 28 bases lay between the germline ends. The CDR3 extends over 19 amino acids. CDR1 is SEHNR and CDR2 is FQNEAQ in the germline V gene (reference sequence). CDR3 in DNA: TGTGCCAGCAGCTTAAGAGGGGGAGGGGCGACCGGGATGATGTCTGAAGCTTTCTTT. It is translated as CASSLRGGGATGMMSEAFF. The full variable domain, completed using reference TRBV7-9 and TRBJ1-1, is DTGVSQNPRHKITKRGQNVTFRCDPISEHNRLYWYRQTLGQGPEFLTYFQNEAQLEKSRLLSDRFSAERPKGSFSTLEIQRTEQGDSAMYLCASSLRGGGATGMMSEAFFGQGTRLTVV.

At least ten counts were recorded for this clonotype. This chain connects TRBV11-2 to TRBJ2-7; 8 nucleotides agree with TRBD1. This CDR3 contains 15 residues. In germline, CDR1 is SGHAT, CDR2 FQNNGV. With 2 bases clipped from V and 5 bases from J, the junction kept 8 bases outside the gene matches. The CDR3 bases are TGTGCCAGCAGCTTAATCCAGGGGGCTACCCACGAGCAGTACGTC. Translating it yields CASSLIQGATHEQYV.

This clonotype was picked up a small number of times. The J gene is TRBJ1-1, the V gene TRBV3-1, with a weak D call TRBD1 (6 bases). Germline loops: CDR1 LGHDT, CDR2 YNNKEL (reference sequence). The CDR3 totals 14 residues. Trimming removed 4 bases at V and 1 base at J, with 10 bases between. CDR3 sequence: CASSPGGPNTEAFF. The CDR3 DNA follows: TGTGCCAGCAGCCCCGGGGGCCCGAACACTGAAGCTTTCTTT.

This clonotype came up many times. J is TRBJ1-3 and V is TRBV7-8; D is possibly TRBD1 (6 bases). The V gene's germline CDR1 is SGHVS and CDR2 FQNEAQ. With 5 bases removed from V and 2 bases from J, the gap between germline ends came to 19 bases. The CDR3 consists of 17 residues. Here the CDR3 reads CASSIFQGGFAGNTIYF. CDR3 sequence (DNA): TGTGCCAGCAGCATTTTTCAAGGGGGTTTTGCTGGAAACACCATATATTTT.

The gene calls are TRBV7-2 and TRBJ2-1, with 9 nucleotides matching TRBD2. Germline V gives CDR1 SGHTA, CDR2 FQGNSA. This CDR3 spans 16 amino acids. J was trimmed by 4 bases and V by 1 base; bases with no gene match: 5. The CDR3 sequence: CASSLVRGGQYNEQFF. CDR3 DNA sequence: TGTGCCAGCAGCTTAGTGCGGGGGGGCCAATACAATGAGCAGTTCTTC. The entire variable domain, with the rest obtained from reference TRBV7-2 and TRBJ2-1, is as follows: GAGVSQSPSNKVTEKGKDVELRCDPISGHTALYWYRQSLGQGLEFLIYFQGNSAPDKSGLPSDRFSAERTGGSVSTLTIQRTQQEDSAVYLCASSLVRGGQYNEQFFGPGTRLTVL.

This clonotype was seen repeatedly, ten times or more. V and J are TRBV20-1 and TRBJ2-2; TRBD1 agrees at 11 bases. This CDR3 comprises 15 residues. CDR1 and CDR2 from the germline V gene are DFQATT and SNEGSKA (reference sequence). V shed 6 bases, J shed 4 bases, and the junction held 7 bases outside the gene matches. Here the CDR3 reads CSAPDRGRGTGELFF. The DNA for the CDR3 is TGCAGTGCCCCGGACAGGGGGCGAGGCACCGGGGAGCTGTTTTTT.

This clonotype has at least ten counts. The chain employs TRBV5-1 and TRBJ2-5, with unresolved D. Trimming pared 0 bases from V and 4 bases from J, leaving 13 bases between. The CDR3 sequence is 15 residues long. Germline-derived CDR1 and CDR2 are SGHRS and YFSETQ. The CDR3 protein is CASSLEERTGETQYF. The CDR3 nucleotides read TGCGCCAGCAGCTTGGAGGAGCGTACGGGAGAGACCCAGTACTTC.

The rearrangement links TRBV12-3 or TRBV12-4 to TRBJ1-2; 10 nucleotides align to TRBD1. The CDR3 length is 15 residues. The ends lost 5 bases at V and 2 bases at J; junction bases unmatched: 5. In DNA form, the CDR3 reads TGTGCCAGCAGTACTCAGGACAGGGGGAACTATGGCTACACCTTC. Protein sequence: CASSTQDRGNYGYTF.

This clonotype has at least ten counts. V usage is TRBV7-8 and J usage is TRBJ1-2; D gene uncertain. V lost 5 bases, J lost 4 bases, and 14 bases lay in between. The CDR3 consists of 14 residues. Germline V CDR1 and CDR2: SGHVS, FQNEAQ. CDR3 protein: CASSRPTPVYGYTF. The CDR3 DNA reads as TGTGCCAGCAGCCGCCCGACGCCGGTCTATGGCTACACCTTC.

Only a few counts were recorded for this clonotype. The chain employs TRBV19 and TRBJ2-5, with TRBD1 identical over 10 bases. This CDR3 has 16 amino acids. Germline V gene sequence: CDR1 LNHDA, CDR2 SQIVND (reference sequence). The J segment lost 0 bases and the V segment lost 5 bases, leaving 6 bases of the junction unmatched. CDR3 DNA sequence: TGTGCCAGTAGTGCCCGGGACAGGGGTTACCAAGAGACCCAGTACTTC. The encoded protein is CASSARDRGYQETQYF.

There are many counts of this clonotype. V usage is TRBV19 and J usage is TRBJ2-1; TRBD1 aligns across 9 bases. Trimming took 6 bases from V and 6 from J; bases not matched to a gene: 9. The CDR3 is 15 amino acids. The germline CDR1 and CDR2 sequences are LNHDA and SQIVND (reference sequence). CDR3 DNA: TGTGCCAGTAGCCTCCGGGACAGGGTCGGCAATGAGCAGTTCTTC. As protein: CASSLRDRVGNEQFF.

The V call is TRBV11-1, the J call TRBJ2-1, with a possible D match to TRBD1 (6 bases). Germline assignment: CDR1 SGHAT and CDR2 FQDESV (reference sequence). The CDR3 extends over 14 amino acids. Deletions cut 5 bases from V and 6 bases from J, with 14 bases between. The CDR3 DNA reads TGTGCCAGCAGCCAAATCGGGACAACCAATGAGCAGTTCTTC. This codes for CASSQIGTTNEQFF.

This clonotype has a handful of counts. The V call is TRBV5-4, the J call TRBJ2-3; D remains unclear. The CDR3 consists of 15 residues. V dropped 0 bases and J dropped 2 bases, with 10 bases sitting between them. Per germline, CDR1 SGHNT and CDR2 YYREEE (reference sequence). CDR3 nucleotides: TGTGCCAGCAGCTTGGGGCAGCGAACCACAGATACGCAGTATTTT. It translates to CASSLGQRTTDTQYF.

The table lists this clonotype with many counts. V and J are TRBV3-1 and TRBJ1-5; D possibly corresponds to TRBD1 (5 bases). The CDR3 spans 15 residues. Germline V gene lookup returns CDR1 LGHDT and CDR2 YNNKEL (reference sequence). V was pared by 5 bases and J by 2 bases, with 13 bases between. The CDR3 loop reads CASSGTWGGNQPQHF. CDR3 sequence (DNA): TGTGCCAGCAGCGGGACCTGGGGAGGCAATCAGCCCCAGCATTTT.

This clonotype appeared a few times. V and J are TRBV7-2 and TRBJ2-2; D is uncertain. Trimming removed 2 bases from V and 0 bases from J, with 10 bases in between. This CDR3 is built from 16 residues. CDR1 and CDR2 from the germline V gene are SGHTA and FQGNSA. CDR3 DNA sequence: TGTGCCAGCAGCTTAAATCCAGATTCGAACACCGGGGAGCTGTTTTTT. Residues: CASSLNPDSNTGELFF.

In its sample, this clonotype was seen many times. The V gene is TRBV18, the J gene TRBJ2-5, with 10 bases aligning to TRBD2. Germline V lookup: CDR1 KGHSH, CDR2 LQKENI. There are 15 residues in the CDR3. V gave up 1 base and J gave up 4 bases; unmatched junction bases: 3. In DNA, the CDR3 is TGTGCCAGCTCACCACAGCGGGGGGGGCGAGAGACCCAGTACTTC. This gives the protein CASSPQRGGRETQYF.

CDR3: CASSLGDRTYNEQFF. CDR3 in DNA: TGTGCCAGCAGCCTAGGCGACCGGACCTACAATGAGCAGTTCTTC. The V call is TRBV3-1, the J call TRBJ2-1, with D uncertain. The germline CDR1 and CDR2 sequences are LGHDT and YNNKEL (reference sequence). This CDR3 region has 15 residues. Trimming cost V 4 bases and J 2 bases, with 12 bases left between them.

Note on this clonotype: A much larger clone lies a single base off, so this may be a read error. J is TRBJ2-3 and V is TRBV6-5; maybe TRBD1 (6 bases). Germline-derived CDR1 and CDR2 are MNHEY and SVGAGI. V was shortened by 2 bases and J by 4 bases, with 13 bases between the two germline ends. The CDR3 has 15 amino acids. In DNA, the CDR3 is TGTGCCAGCAGTTACCAGGGGTATATAGCAGATACGCAGTATTTT. Its translation is CASSYQGYIADTQYF.

This clonotype has a count of ten or more. The chain employs TRBV30 and TRBJ2-5, with D possibly being TRBD1 or TRBD2 (6 bases each). Germline CDR1 is GTSNPN and CDR2 is SVGIG (reference sequence). Trimming left V 2 bases short and J 0 bases short, with 10 bases between. CDR3 length: 14 amino acids. CDR3 nucleotides: TGTGCCTGGAGTCCGCGGGACAACCAAGAGACCCAGTACTTC. Its protein product is CAWSPRDNQETQYF. The complete variable domain, with remaining parts taken from reference TRBV30 and TRBJ2-5, reads SQTIHQWPATLVQPVGSPLSLECTVEGTSNPNLYWYRQAAGRGLQLLFYSVGIGQISSEVPQNLSASRPQDRQFILSSKKLLLSDSGFYLCAWSPRDNQETQYFGPGTRLLVL.

At least ten counts were recorded for this clonotype. V gene TRBV5-1 combines with J gene TRBJ2-1; possible D gene TRBD1, 6 bases. Germline assignment: CDR1 SGHRS and CDR2 YFSETQ. This CDR3 contains 15 residues. V lost 1 base and J lost 0, with 8 bases in between. The CDR3 DNA follows: TGCGCCAGCAGCTTGTTAGGGGGCTCCTACAATGAGCAGTTCTTC. Translation: CASSLLGGSYNEQFF.

The gene calls are TRBV11-2 and TRBJ2-5; D gene ambiguous. V shed 5 bases and J shed 5 bases, with 21 bases lying between them. This CDR3 has 16 residues. From germline, CDR1 is SGHAT and CDR2 FQNNGV. CDR3 nucleotide sequence: TGTGCCAGCAGCGAAAATCTTTCTCGAGATGGGGAGACCCAGTACTTC. It translates to CASSENLSRDGETQYF.

This clonotype was found many times. The V gene is TRBV6-4, the J gene TRBJ2-2; 8 nucleotides align to TRBD2. Per germline, CDR1 MRHNA and CDR2 SNTAGT. J lost 4 bases, V lost 3 bases, and 1 base had no gene match. This CDR3 contains 14 residues. CDR3 sequence (DNA): TGTGCCAGCAGTGAACTAGCGGTCACCGGGGAGCTGTTTTTT. As protein: CASSELAVTGELFF.

Of note for this clonotype: Since a much larger clone is just one base distant, this may be a read error. The chain links TRBV5-1 to TRBJ2-6; D ambiguous. The germline gives CDR1 SGHRS, CDR2 YFSETQ. The CDR3 loop spans 16 amino acids. Written as DNA, the CDR3 is TGCGCCAGCATCTTGGCCCCCAGCTCTGGGGCCAACGTCCTGACTTTC. This sequence encodes CASILAPSSGANVLTF. Complete variable domain (other parts from reference TRBV5-1 and TRBJ2-6): KAGVTQTPRYLIKTRGQQVTLSCSPISGHRSVSWYQQTPGQGLQFLFEYFSETQRNKGNFPGRFSGRQFSNSRSEMNVSTLELGDSALYLCASILAPSSGANVLTFGAGSRLTVL.